The TCR beta chain under discussion was sequenced for a study of T cells in Graves' hyperthyroidism and ophthalmopathy. Regarding the study as a whole: Progression to ophthalmopathy was predicted a median of about 6.6 months early. Within blood appeared most thyroid clonotypes that had expanded above 0.001.

Turning to this clonotype: What it binds is unknown. At one boundary the junction diverges from the germline segment, which might be a read error.

Germline V gene lookup returns CDR1 DFQATT and CDR2 SNEGSKA (reference sequence). This CDR3 has 15 residues. A NOSPECS grade of at least 4, a Clinical Activity Score of at least 3 and duration under 3 months were recorded in ophthalmopathy patients. RNA transcripts served as the template for amplifying TCR beta CDR3 regions. The HTBI set primed first-round TCR CDR3 RT-PCR. MiXCR, run by TCRdb on the multiplex PCR reads, gives a single entry per CDR3 protein. The sample contains about 590,000 distinct CDR3 sequences, around 14% of which appear only once. This clonotype was sampled from a woman aged 18-30 years with Graves' ophthalmopathy. The sample was blood. V and J are TRBV20-1 and TRBJ2-1; 7 bases align to TRBD2. CDR3 DNA: TGCAGTGCTAGAGGGGAGGGTAGCGCCAACAATAAGCAGTTCTTC. It specifies CSARGEGSANNKQFF.